This T cell receptor (beta chain) was recovered during a study of naive and memory T cell subsets. General observations from the study: Between naive and memory subsets, TCR abundance power law exponents differed.

The beta constant-region primer was an equimolar mix of two oligonucleotides covering TRBC1 and TRBC2. Four rounds of PCR amplified the ligated cDNA using nested alpha and beta constant-region primers plus SP2. Using its own MiXCR run on the UMI-ligation and nested PCR reads, TCRdb lists one record per CDR3 protein. The data contain some 110,000 distinct CDR3 sequences, just over 35% of them singletons. Cells stained for CD3, CD4, CD8, CD45RA and CD27 were sorted into four subsets. About this clonotype: Its antigen is unidentified.

V was clipped by 5 bases and J by 2 bases; unmatched bases: 8. The CDR3 is 17 residues long. Germline V gene sequence: CDR1 SGHVS, CDR2 FQNEAQ. Material: central memory CD4+ T cells from blood. The chain employs TRBV7-8 and TRBJ2-2; TRBD1 agrees at 10 bases. This sequence was found in a human donor in good health. CDR3 DNA: TGTGCCAGCAGCCCCGGGACAGGGGAAGTCAACACCGGGGAGCTGTTTTTT. Its translation: CASSPGTGEVNTGELFF.